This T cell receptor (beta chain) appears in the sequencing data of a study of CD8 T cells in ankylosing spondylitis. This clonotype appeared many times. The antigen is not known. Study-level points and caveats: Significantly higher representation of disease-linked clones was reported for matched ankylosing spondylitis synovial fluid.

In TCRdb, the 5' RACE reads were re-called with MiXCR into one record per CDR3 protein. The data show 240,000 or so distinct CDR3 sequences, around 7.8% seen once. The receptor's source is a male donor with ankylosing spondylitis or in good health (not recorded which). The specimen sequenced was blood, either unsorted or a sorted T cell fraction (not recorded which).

CDR3 nucleotides: TGTGCCAGCAGCTTAGGGAAGCTGGGGCGCACTGAAGCTTTCTTT. Protein product: CASSLGKLGRTEAFF. The chain recombines TRBV7-2 with TRBJ1-1; TRBD1 is a possible D gene (5 bases). Germline V gene data show CDR1 as SGHTA and CDR2 as FQGNSA. The CDR3 consists of 15 residues. V was clipped by 1 base and J by 4 bases, with 13 bases between them.